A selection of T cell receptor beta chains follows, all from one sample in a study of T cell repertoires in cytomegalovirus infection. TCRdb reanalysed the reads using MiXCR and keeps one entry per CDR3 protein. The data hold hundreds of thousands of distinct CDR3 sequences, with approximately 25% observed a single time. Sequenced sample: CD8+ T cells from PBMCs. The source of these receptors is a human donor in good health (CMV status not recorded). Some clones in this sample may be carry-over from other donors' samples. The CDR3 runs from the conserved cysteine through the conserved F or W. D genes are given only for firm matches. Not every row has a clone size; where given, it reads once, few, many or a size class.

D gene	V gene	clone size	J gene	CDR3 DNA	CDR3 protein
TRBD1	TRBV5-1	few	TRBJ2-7	TGCGCCAGCAAAACCGGGACAGGGTCCTACGAGCAGTACTTC	CASKTGTGSYEQYF
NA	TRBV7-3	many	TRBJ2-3	TGTGCCAGCAGCTTATCAGTCACCCCCACTAGCACAGATACGCAGTATTTT	CASSLSVTPTSTDTQYF
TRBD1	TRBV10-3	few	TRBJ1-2	TGTGCCATCAGTGAGTCCGGGACAGGGCAATGGGATGGCTACACCTTC	CAISESGTGQWDGYTF
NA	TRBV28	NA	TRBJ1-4	TGTGCCAGCAGTTCTCTTGATACGAGGGAAAGTAATGAAAAACTGTTTTTT	CASSSLDTRESNEKLFF
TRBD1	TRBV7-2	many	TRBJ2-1	TGTGCCAGCAGCTTAGGTCGGACAGGGGCTACAGATGAGCAGTTCTTC	CASSLGRTGATDEQFF
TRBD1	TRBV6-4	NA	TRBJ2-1	TGTGCCAGCATGGACAGGGGGGGCAATGAGCAGTTCTTC	CASMDRGGNEQFF
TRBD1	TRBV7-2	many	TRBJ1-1	TGTGCCAGCAGCTTACTGCCTCCGGGACAGGGGACCCCACTGAACACTGAAGCTTTCTTT	CASSLLPPGQGTPLNTEAFF
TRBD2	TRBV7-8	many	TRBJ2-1	TGTGCCAGCAGCTTAATCCTAGCGGGGGCCGACAATGAGCAGTTCTTC	CASSLILAGADNEQFF
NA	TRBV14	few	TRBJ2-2	TGTGCCAGCAGCCAAGATAGAATCCGGTACACCGGGGAGCTGTTTTTT	CASSQDRIRYTGELFF
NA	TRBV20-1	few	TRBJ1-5	TGCAGTGCTAGTCTCCCCGGGCGCAATCAGCCCCAGCATTTT	CSASLPGRNQPQHF
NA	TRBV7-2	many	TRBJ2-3	TGTGCCAGCAGCTTAAACAGGGCAGGCCCTAGCACAGATACGCAGTATTTT	CASSLNRAGPSTDTQYF
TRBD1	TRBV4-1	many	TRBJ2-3	TGCGCCAGCAGCCAGAACAGGGGCGCAGATACGCAGTATTTT	CASSQNRGADTQYF
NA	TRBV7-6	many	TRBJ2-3	TGTGCCAGCAGCTGGAGTAGCACAGATACGCAGTATTTT	CASSWSSTDTQYF
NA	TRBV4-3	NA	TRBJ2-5	TGCACCAGCAGCCCTGATCCCGGACGGATCCAAGAGACCCAGTACTTC	CTSSPDPGRIQETQYF
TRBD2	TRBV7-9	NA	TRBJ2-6	TGTGCCAGCAGCACTACTAGCGGGGGGGCCGCTGGGGCCAACGTCCTGACTTTC	CASSTTSGGAAGANVLTF
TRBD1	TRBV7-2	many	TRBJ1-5	TGTGCCAGCAGCCCCGGGACAGCTAGCAATCAGCCCCAGCATTTT	CASSPGTASNQPQHF
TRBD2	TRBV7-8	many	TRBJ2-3	TGTGCCAGCAGCAGGACTAGCGGGGTCGCAGATACGCAGTATTTT	CASSRTSGVADTQYF
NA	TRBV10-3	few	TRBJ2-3	TGTGCCATCAGTGAGGAGGAATTAGCCTCGGCCCACACAGATACGCAGTATTTT	CAISEEELASAHTDTQYF
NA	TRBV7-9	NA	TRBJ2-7	TGTGCCAGCAGCTTATATCCCCGGGGTGCGTACGAGCAGTACTTC	CASSLYPRGAYEQYF
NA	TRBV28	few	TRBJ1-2	TGTGCCAGCAGTTTACCCAGACAGGCCGCTAACTATGGCTACACCTTC	CASSLPRQAANYGYTF
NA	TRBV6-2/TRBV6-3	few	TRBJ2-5	TGTGCCACCGCGGGCCTAGTTCAAGAGACCCAGTACTTC	CATAGLVQETQYF
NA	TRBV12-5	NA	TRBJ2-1	TGTGCTAGTGGTACCCTCCTTGGAAATTACAATGAGCAGTTCTTC	CASGTLLGNYNEQFF
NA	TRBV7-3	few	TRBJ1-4	TGTGCCAGCAGCACGGACAGTGGAAATGAAAAACTGTTTTTT	CASSTDSGNEKLFF
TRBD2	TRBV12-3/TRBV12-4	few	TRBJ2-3	TGTGCCAGCAGTTACCAGCGGACTAGCGGGGGCCAATCAGATACGCAGTATTTT	CASSYQRTSGGQSDTQYF
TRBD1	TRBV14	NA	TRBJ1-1	TGTGCCAGCAGCCAAGGAAACCGGGACAGGGGGCGAAGAACTGAAGCTTTCTTT	CASSQGNRDRGRRTEAFF
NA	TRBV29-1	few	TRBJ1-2	TGCAGCGTCCCCCGCGGGGGGGGCGGCGATGGCTACACCTTC	CSVPRGGGGDGYTF
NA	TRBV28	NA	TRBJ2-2	TGTGCCAGCAGCCCCCAGGGGGGGGGCCTCACCGGGGAGCTGTTTTTT	CASSPQGGGLTGELFF
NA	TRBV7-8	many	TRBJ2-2	TGTGCCAGCAGCCCCAGACCGAAAATTGCGAACACCGGGGAGCTGTTTTTT	CASSPRPKIANTGELFF
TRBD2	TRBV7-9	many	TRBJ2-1	TGTGCCAGCAGTCCCGGGACTAGCGGGGGGAGCTCCTACAATGAGCAGTTCTTC	CASSPGTSGGSSYNEQFF
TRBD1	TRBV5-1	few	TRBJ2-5	TGCGCCAGCAGCTCTGGACAGGGGTGGCAAGAGACCCAGTACTTC	CASSSGQGWQETQYF
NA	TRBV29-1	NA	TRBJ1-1	TGCAGCGTTGAAACCTTCCCGAACACTGAAGCTTTCTTT	CSVETFPNTEAFF